The present TCR beta chain was sequenced within a study of CD8 T cells in ankylosing spondylitis. Study-wide results and caveats: Ankylosing spondylitis blood seemed to carry a telltale TCR beta motif made of roughly eight highly homologous variants.

In the case of this clonotype: Antigen unknown.

TCRdb ran MiXCR on the 5' RACE reads and lists one entry per CDR3 protein. The profile covers fewer than 750,000 distinct CDR3 sequences, with under 20% appearing a single time and under 20% taken by the ten largest. Source material: blood, either unsorted or a sorted T cell fraction (not recorded which). The TCR originated in a male donor with ankylosing spondylitis.

CDR3 amino acids: CASSYTVDYEQYF. DNA for the CDR3: TGTGCCAGCAGTTACACAGTAGATTACGAGCAGTACTTC. This chain links TRBV28 with TRBJ2-7, with D uncertain. CDR1 and CDR2 from the germline V gene are MDHEN and SYDVKM. Deletions cut 4 bases from V and 4 bases from J, with 11 bases between. The CDR3 spans 13 residues.